This passage covers 23 T cell receptor beta chains from one sample sequenced in a study of STAT3 mutations in large granular lymphocyte leukemia. Points from the study as a whole: At least one immunodominant TCR beta clonotype appeared in every T-cell large granular lymphocyte leukemia patient.

These TCRs' antigens remain unknown. Generated by immunoSEQ multiplex PCR, the TCRdb table keeps only in-frame clones and is missing some. The repertoire holds about 2,600 clones, 50% to 60% seen once, with around four fifths in the top ten. What was sequenced was peripheral blood mononuclear cells. These receptors all come from a man in his sixties with T-cell large granular lymphocyte leukemia. Some clones in this sample may be carry-over from other donors' samples.

The chain couples TRBV20-1 to TRBJ2-7; D remains ambiguous. From germline, CDR1 is DFQATT and CDR2 SNEGSKA (reference sequence). V lost 7 bases and J lost 2, with 9 bases in between. The CDR3 has 11 residues. The CDR3, as DNA: TGCAGTGTAACGGGCCCCTACGAGCAGTACTTC. It codes for CSVTGPYEQYF.

The chain recombines TRBV5-1 with TRBJ2-7; D ambiguous. With 4 bases removed from V and 3 bases from J, the gap between germline ends came to 8 bases. The CDR3 extends over 12 amino acids. Germline loops: CDR1 SGHRS, CDR2 YFSETQ. For the CDR3, the DNA is TGCGCCAGCAGCGCGAACAGCTACGAGCAGTACTTC. Translated: CASSANSYEQYF.

The chain carries TRBV2 and TRBJ1-2, with 7 nucleotides matching TRBD1. Losses at the gene ends were 6 bases for V and 2 bases for J; bases not matched to a gene: 9. This CDR3 is built from 15 residues. Per the germline V gene, CDR1 is SNHLY and CDR2 is FYNNEI. The CDR3 DNA reads as TGTGCCAGCAGCTACCGGGACAGACCAAACTATGGCTACACCTTC. This translates into CASSYRDRPNYGYTF.

The chain carries TRBV18 and TRBJ1-5; D is possibly TRBD1 (5 bases). This CDR3 comprises 14 residues. Per germline, CDR1 KGHSH and CDR2 LQKENI. Trimming cost V 4 bases and J 0 bases, with 7 bases left between them. CDR3 protein: CASSQGNSNQPQHF. CDR3 nucleotides: TGTGCCAGCTCACAGGGGAATAGCAATCAGCCCCAGCATTTT.

The chain recombines TRBV7-9 with TRBJ2-6; a possible D gene is TRBD2 (6 bases). The germline V gene encodes CDR1 SEHNR and CDR2 FQNEAQ (reference sequence). The CDR3 is 15 residues long. CDR3 sequence reads: CGSLLGLPGANVLTF. CDR3 bases: TGTGGGTCATTATTGGGACTTCCTGGGGCCAACGTCCTGACTTTC.

This clone was seen a few times. V gene TRBV13 combines with J gene TRBJ2-5; TRBD2 is a possible D gene (5 bases). The V and J ends lost 4 bases and 3 bases respectively, with 15 bases between them. This CDR3 spans 15 amino acids. Germline CDR1 and CDR2: PRHDT and FYEKMQ (reference sequence). For the CDR3, the DNA is TGTGCCAGCAGCTCAAACTCCGGGGTTGAAGAGACCCAGTACTTC. Its protein product is CASSSNSGVEETQYF.

J is TRBJ2-7 and V is TRBV7-9; maybe TRBD1 (6 bases). With 3 bases removed from V and 5 bases from J, the gap between germline ends came to 11 bases. This CDR3 has 13 residues. Germline V gene data show CDR1 as SEHNR and CDR2 as FQNEAQ (reference sequence). Here the CDR3 DNA reads TGTGCCAGCAGCTTTGGGCAGGGGCACGAGCAGTACGTC. It is translated as CASSFGQGHEQYV.

CDR3 DNA sequence: TGCAGTGCTAGAGTCGACTATGGCTACACCTTC. This sequence encodes CSARVDYGYTF. V is TRBV20-1 and J is TRBJ1-2; D not certain. In germline, CDR1 is DFQATT, CDR2 SNEGSKA (reference sequence). V shed 1 base and J shed 3 bases, with 3 bases lying between them. The CDR3 length is 11 residues.

This rearrangement joins TRBV2 to TRBJ1-5; D call uncertain. The CDR3 is made up of 11 amino acids. Germline CDR1 and CDR2: SNHLY and FYNNEI. V was clipped by 2 bases and J by 6 bases, with 2 bases between them. As DNA, the CDR3 is TGTGCCAGCAGTGAACCTCAGCCCCAGCATTTT. Translating gives CASSEPQPQHF.

The chain joins TRBV18 to TRBJ1-2; 9 bases map to TRBD1. CDR3 size: 14 residues. Per the germline V gene, CDR1 is KGHSH and CDR2 is LQKENI. V was clipped by 3 bases and J by 3 bases; unmatched bases: 2. This CDR3 reads CASSPDRGHYGYTF. As DNA, the CDR3 is TGTGCCAGCTCACCGGACAGGGGACACTATGGCTACACCTTC.

This clone was detected only a few times. The rearrangement joins TRBV6-5 to TRBJ1-1; no firm D call. V was pared by 4 bases and J by 4 bases, with 4 bases between. The length of the CDR3 is 11 residues. CDR1 and CDR2 from the germline V gene are MNHEY and SVGAGI. The CDR3 coding sequence is TGTGCCAGCAGTTTTGGCACTGAAGCTTTCTTT. Its translation is CASSFGTEAFF.

This clone showed up just a few times. V is TRBV7-9 and J is TRBJ2-7; 8 bases line up with TRBD2. This CDR3 contains 13 residues. The trim removed 5 bases at V and 7 bases at J, leaving 7 bases unmatched. Germline values: CDR1 SEHNR, CDR2 FQNEAQ (reference sequence). The CDR3 bases are TGTGCCAGCAGCCCGGGGGGGCCTCAGGAGCAGTACGTC. This codes for CASSPGGPQEQYV.

The table lists this clone with a few counts. This chain links TRBV10-2 with TRBJ1-2, with D tentatively TRBD1 (6 bases). The CDR3 has 12 residues. Germline-derived CDR1 and CDR2 are WSHSY and SAAADI. V was cut by 4 bases and J by 4 bases, with 7 bases left in between. CDR3 loop: CASSGRGYGYTF. CDR3 sequence (DNA): TGCGCCAGCAGTGGCAGGGGCTATGGCTACACCTTC.

CDR3 residues: CAWSITYSRGGENTEAFF. The CDR3, as DNA: TGTGCCTGGAGTATCACCTACAGCCGGGGGGGAGAGAACACTGAAGCTTTCTTT. The rearrangement joins TRBV30 to TRBJ1-1; weak D call: TRBD1 (5 bases). V lost 2 bases and J 1 base, leaving 23 bases between the germline ends. Germline loops: CDR1 GTSNPN, CDR2 SVGIG (reference sequence). The CDR3 is made up of 18 amino acids.

This clone counts as large. The chain employs TRBV5-1 and TRBJ2-3, with 7 bases that match TRBD2. Germline trimming cut 4 bases from V and 1 base from J; bases unmatched to any gene: 6. The germline V gene has CDR1 SGHRS and CDR2 YFSETQ. The CDR3 runs 15 residues. CDR3 nucleotide sequence: TGCGCCAGCAGCGTCTGGCTAGCGGGCACAGATACGCAGTATTTT. It codes for CASSVWLAGTDTQYF.

V is TRBV29-1 and J is TRBJ2-1; tentatively, D is TRBD2 (6 bases). This CDR3 contains 12 residues. V lost 8 bases to trimming and J lost 6 bases, with 14 bases between them. Germline V gene sequence: CDR1 SQVTM, CDR2 ANQGSEA. CDR3 protein: CSSSTGVNEQFF. The DNA for the CDR3 is TGCAGCTCCAGCACGGGGGTCAATGAGCAGTTCTTC.

V is TRBV30 and J is TRBJ1-2, with D unresolved. V gave up 2 bases and J gave up 8 bases, with 12 bases separating them. CDR3 length: 12 residues. Germline V gene lookup returns CDR1 GTSNPN and CDR2 SVGIG (reference sequence). The CDR3 DNA reads TGTGCCTGGAGTTACGGGCTACGGGGCTACACCTTC. Translation: CAWSYGLRGYTF.

The chain couples TRBV5-6 to TRBJ1-2; 9 bases line up with TRBD1. With V trimmed by 5 bases and J by 7 bases, 6 bases remained unmatched. The CDR3 extends over 13 amino acids. The germline V gene encodes CDR1 SGHDT and CDR2 YYEEEE. The CDR3 region is CASRRGQGTGYTF. CDR3 DNA sequence: TGTGCCAGCAGGAGGGGACAGGGAACTGGCTACACCTTC.

The chain uses TRBV18 and TRBJ2-1; D is perhaps TRBD2 (5 bases). This CDR3 is built from 12 residues. Between the trimmed V and J ends, which lost 9 bases and 1 base, there was a span of 7 bases. From germline, CDR1 is KGHSH and CDR2 LQKENI. The CDR3 loop reads CASTRSYNEQFF. CDR3 bases: TGTGCCAGTACTAGGTCCTACAATGAGCAGTTCTTC. Variable domain in full (rest from reference TRBV18 and TRBJ2-1): NAGVMQNPRHLVRRRGQEARLRCSPMKGHSHVYWYRQLPEEGLKFMVYLQKENIIDESGMPKERFSAEFPKEGPSILRIQQVVRGDSAAYFCASTRSYNEQFFGPGTRLTVL.

This clone was recorded a few times. The genes are TRBV20-1 and TRBJ2-7; D is unclear. CDR3 length: 11 amino acids. CDR1 DFQATT and CDR2 SNEGSKA come from the germline V gene (reference sequence). V lost 3 bases and J 7 bases, leaving 10 bases between the germline ends. CDR3 sequence: CSASQMGEQYF. Written as DNA, the CDR3 is TGCAGTGCTAGCCAAATGGGGGAGCAGTACTTC.

This clone turned up a few times. The rearrangement links TRBV5-6 to TRBJ1-5; D not certain. CDR1 is SGHDT and CDR2 is YYEEEE in the germline V gene. Trimming left V 4 bases short and J 2 bases short, with 10 bases between. This CDR3 has 14 amino acids. The CDR3 reads CASSTLGGNQPQHF. Here the CDR3 DNA reads TGTGCCAGCAGCACCCTCGGGGGCAATCAGCCCCAGCATTTT.

The CDR3 here is CASSPPGLAFTDTQYF. The CDR3 nucleotides read TGTGCCAGCTCACCACCGGGACTAGCTTTCACAGATACGCAGTATTTT. The rearrangement links TRBV18 to TRBJ2-3, with TRBD2 identical over 9 bases. Germline values: CDR1 KGHSH, CDR2 LQKENI. J lost 2 bases, V lost 0 bases, and 3 bases had no gene match. This CDR3 has 16 residues. Drawing the rest from reference TRBV18 and TRBJ2-3, the complete variable domain is NAGVMQNPRHLVRRRGQEARLRCSPMKGHSHVYWYRQLPEEGLKFMVYLQKENIIDESGMPKERFSAEFPKEGPSILRIQQVVRGDSAAYFCASSPPGLAFTDTQYFGPGTRLTVL.

The V and J genes are TRBV18 and TRBJ1-1; D gene uncertain. The V end lost 6 bases, the J end lost 2 bases, and 13 bases lay between the germline ends. The CDR3 runs to 14 residues. Germline CDR1 reads KGHSH; CDR2 reads LQKENI. This CDR3 is CASSLEGLNTEAFF. CDR3 coding DNA: TGTGCCAGCTCCCTCGAAGGGTTAAACACTGAAGCTTTCTTT.